This TCR beta chain was documented in a study of T cells in Graves' hyperthyroidism and ophthalmopathy. Using RNA transcripts as the source, TCR beta CDR3 regions were amplified. TCR CDR3 underwent first-round RT-PCR with the HTBI primer set. One entry per CDR3 protein, called by TCRdb with MiXCR from the multiplex PCR reads. The repertoire holds 300,000 to 400,000 distinct CDR3 sequences, with about 20% as singletons. Aged 18 to 65, the patients had hyperthyroidism that was newly diagnosed and had lasted under 2 months. Study conclusions and caveats: Among thyroid clonotypes expanded above 0.001, most also appeared in blood.

This clonotype occurred many times. Its antigen is not identified. This CDR3 has 15 amino acids. The germline V gene has CDR1 MNHEY and CDR2 SMNVEV (reference sequence). The V and J ends lost 2 bases and 9 bases respectively, with 17 bases between them. The sequencing sample was made of blood. The gene calls are TRBV27 and TRBJ2-1, with a weak D call TRBD1 (6 bases). The receptor was derived from a woman between 50 and 59 years old with Graves' hyperthyroidism. DNA of the CDR3: TGTGCCAGCAGTTTACTACAGGGTAGTTTAGGTGAGCAGTTCTTC. It specifies CASSLLQGSLGEQFF.